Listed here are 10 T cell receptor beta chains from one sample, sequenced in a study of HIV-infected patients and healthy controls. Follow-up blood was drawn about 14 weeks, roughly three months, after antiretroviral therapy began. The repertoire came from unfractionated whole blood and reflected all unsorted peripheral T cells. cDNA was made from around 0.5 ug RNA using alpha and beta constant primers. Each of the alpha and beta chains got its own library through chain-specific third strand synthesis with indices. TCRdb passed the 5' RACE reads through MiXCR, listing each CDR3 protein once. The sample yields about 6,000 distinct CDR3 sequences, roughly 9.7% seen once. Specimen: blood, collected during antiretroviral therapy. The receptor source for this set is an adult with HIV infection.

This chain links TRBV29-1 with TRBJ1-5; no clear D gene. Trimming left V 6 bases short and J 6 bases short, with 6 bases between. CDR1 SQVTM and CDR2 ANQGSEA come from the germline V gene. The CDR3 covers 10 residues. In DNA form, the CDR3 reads TGCAGCGTCGGGTCTCAGCCCCAGCATTTT. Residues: CSVGSQPQHF.

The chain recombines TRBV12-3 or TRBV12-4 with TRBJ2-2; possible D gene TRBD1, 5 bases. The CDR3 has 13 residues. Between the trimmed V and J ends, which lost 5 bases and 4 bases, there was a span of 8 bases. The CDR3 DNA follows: TGTGCCAGCAGTCTTGGGGCCACCGGGGAGCTGTTTTTT. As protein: CASSLGATGELFF.

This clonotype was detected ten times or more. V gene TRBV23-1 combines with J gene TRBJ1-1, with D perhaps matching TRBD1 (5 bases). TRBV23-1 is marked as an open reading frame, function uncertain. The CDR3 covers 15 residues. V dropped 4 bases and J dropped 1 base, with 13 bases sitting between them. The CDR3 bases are TGCGCCAGCAGTCTCCGGGACGAATGGAACACTGAAGCTTTCTTT. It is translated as CASSLRDEWNTEAFF.

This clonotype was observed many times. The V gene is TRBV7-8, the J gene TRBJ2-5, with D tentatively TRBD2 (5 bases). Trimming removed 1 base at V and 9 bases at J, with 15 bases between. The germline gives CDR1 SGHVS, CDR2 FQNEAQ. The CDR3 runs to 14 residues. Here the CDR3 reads CASSLEASRGAQYF. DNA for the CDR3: TGTGCCAGCAGCTTAGAGGCTAGCCGGGGTGCCCAGTACTTC.

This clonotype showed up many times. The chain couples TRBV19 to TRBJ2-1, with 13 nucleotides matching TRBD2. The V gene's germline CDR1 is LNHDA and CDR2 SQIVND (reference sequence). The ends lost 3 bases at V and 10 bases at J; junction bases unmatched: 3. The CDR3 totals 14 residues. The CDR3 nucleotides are TGTGCCAGTAGTATCGGACTAGCGGGAGACGAGCAGTTCTTC. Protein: CASSIGLAGDEQFF.

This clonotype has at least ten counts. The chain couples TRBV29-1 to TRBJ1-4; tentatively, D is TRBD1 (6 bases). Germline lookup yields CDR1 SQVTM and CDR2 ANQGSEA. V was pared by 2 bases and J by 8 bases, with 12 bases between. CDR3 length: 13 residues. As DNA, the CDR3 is TGCAGCGTTGAAATCCAGGGGACCGAAAAACTGTTTTTT. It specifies CSVEIQGTEKLFF.

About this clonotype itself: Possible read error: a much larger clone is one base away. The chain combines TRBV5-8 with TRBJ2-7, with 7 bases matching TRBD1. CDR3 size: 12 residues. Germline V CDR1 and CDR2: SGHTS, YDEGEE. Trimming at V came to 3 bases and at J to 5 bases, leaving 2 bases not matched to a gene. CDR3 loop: CASSCTGDEQYF. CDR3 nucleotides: TGTGCCAGCAGCTGCACAGGGGACGAGCAGTACTTC.

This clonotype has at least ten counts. For the CDR3, the DNA is TGTGCCAGCAGCTTAAATATGGCCGCTGGGGCCAACGTCCTGACTTTC. This encodes CASSLNMAAGANVLTF. The chain carries TRBV3-1 and TRBJ2-6; no definite D call. The germline V and J ends were trimmed by 5 bases and 2 bases, with 13 bases remaining between them. In germline, CDR1 is LGHDT, CDR2 YNNKEL (reference sequence). The CDR3 contains 16 residues.

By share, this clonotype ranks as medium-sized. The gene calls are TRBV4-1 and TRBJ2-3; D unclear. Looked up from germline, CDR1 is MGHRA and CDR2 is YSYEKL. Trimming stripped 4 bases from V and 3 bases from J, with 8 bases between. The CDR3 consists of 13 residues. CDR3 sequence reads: CASSPGSTDTQYF. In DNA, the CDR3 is TGCGCCAGCAGCCCCGGAAGTACAGATACGCAGTATTTT.

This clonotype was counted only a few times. CDR3 in amino acids: CASSLRGRSYEQYF. The CDR3 nucleotides are TGTGCCAGCAGTTTGCGGGGGAGGAGCTACGAGCAGTACTTC. The rearrangement links TRBV28 to TRBJ2-7, with 7 bases fitting TRBD2. V lost 3 bases, J lost 3 bases, and 5 bases stayed unmatched. Germline V gene lookup returns CDR1 MDHEN and CDR2 SYDVKM. The CDR3 consists of 14 residues.